The clone carrying this T cell receptor beta chain was detected only a few times. The data were taken from a study of human T cells and chemical hapten exposure. A single record per CDR3 protein comes from TCRdb applying MiXCR to the RACE reads. The sample shows around 110,000 distinct CDR3 sequences, 11% of them seen only once. Time point denoted: patch test 3, about 24 weeks after DPC sensitization. Treatment denoted: therapeutic diphenylcyclopropenone sensitization with weekly scalp DPC. This TCR derives from a woman aged 45-59 years with alopecia areata. Some clones in this sample may be carry-over from other donors' samples. Sample: whole blood, taken in connection with sensitization to the hapten diphenylcyclopropenone (DPC).

Written as DNA, the CDR3 is TGCAGCGTTGGCCCGGGCGGGGACTACGAGCAGTACTTC. Protein: CSVGPGGDYEQYF. The rearrangement uses TRBV29-1 and TRBJ2-7, with D possibly matching TRBD2 (6 bases). This CDR3 has 13 amino acids. The germline CDR1 and CDR2 sequences are SQVTM and ANQGSEA. The ends were cut back, 4 bases at V and 3 bases at J, with 13 bases in the middle.